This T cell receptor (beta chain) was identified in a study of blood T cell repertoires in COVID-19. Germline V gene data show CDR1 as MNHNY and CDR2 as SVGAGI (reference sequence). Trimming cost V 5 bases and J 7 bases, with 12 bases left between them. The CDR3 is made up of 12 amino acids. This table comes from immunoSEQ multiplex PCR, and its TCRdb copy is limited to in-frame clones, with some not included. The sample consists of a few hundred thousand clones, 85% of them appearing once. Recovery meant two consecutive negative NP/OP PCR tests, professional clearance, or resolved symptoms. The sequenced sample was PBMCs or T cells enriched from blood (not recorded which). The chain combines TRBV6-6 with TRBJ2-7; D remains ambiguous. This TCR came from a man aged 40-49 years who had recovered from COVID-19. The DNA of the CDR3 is TGTGCCAGCAGTCCCATCTATGGTGAGCAGTACTTC. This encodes CASSPIYGEQYF.